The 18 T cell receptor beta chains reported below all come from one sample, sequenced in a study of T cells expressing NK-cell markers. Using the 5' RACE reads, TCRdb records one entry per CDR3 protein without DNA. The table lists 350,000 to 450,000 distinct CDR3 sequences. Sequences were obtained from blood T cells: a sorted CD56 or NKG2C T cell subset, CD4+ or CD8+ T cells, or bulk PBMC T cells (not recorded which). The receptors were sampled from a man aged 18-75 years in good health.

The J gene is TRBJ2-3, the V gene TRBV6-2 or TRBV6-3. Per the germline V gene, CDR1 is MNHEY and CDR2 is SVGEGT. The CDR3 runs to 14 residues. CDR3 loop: CASMATASTDTQYF.

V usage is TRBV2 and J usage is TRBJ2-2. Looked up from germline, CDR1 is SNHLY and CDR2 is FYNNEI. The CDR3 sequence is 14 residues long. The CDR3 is CASTRLWGSGELFF.

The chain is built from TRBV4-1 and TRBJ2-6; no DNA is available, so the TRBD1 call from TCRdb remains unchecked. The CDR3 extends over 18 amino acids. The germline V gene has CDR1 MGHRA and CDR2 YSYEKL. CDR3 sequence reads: CASSQVGRGTAGANVLTF.

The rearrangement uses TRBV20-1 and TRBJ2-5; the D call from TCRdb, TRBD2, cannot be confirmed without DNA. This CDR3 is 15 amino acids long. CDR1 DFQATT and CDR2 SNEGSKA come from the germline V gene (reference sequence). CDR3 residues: CSAAIAGGYQETQYF.

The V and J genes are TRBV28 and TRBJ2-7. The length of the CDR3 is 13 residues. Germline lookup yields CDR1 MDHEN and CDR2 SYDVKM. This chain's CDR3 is CASSLTSPSEQYF. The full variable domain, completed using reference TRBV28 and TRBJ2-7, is DVKVTQSSRYLVKRTGEKVFLECVQDMDHENMFWYRQDPGLGLRLIYFSYDVKMKEKGDIPEGYSVSREKKERFSLILESASTNQTSMYLCASSLTSPSEQYFGPGTRLTVT.

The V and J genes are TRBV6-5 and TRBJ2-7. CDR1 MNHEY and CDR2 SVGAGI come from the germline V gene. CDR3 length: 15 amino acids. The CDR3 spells CASSYSVEGPYEQYF.

CDR3: CSVLWYGMGNGYTF. The genes are TRBV29-1 and TRBJ1-2. The CDR3 loop spans 14 amino acids. CDR1 and CDR2 from the germline V gene are SQVTM and ANQGSEA. The whole variable domain, remainder taken from reference TRBV29-1 and TRBJ1-2, is SAVISQKPSRDICQRGTSLTIQCQVDSQVTMMFWYRQQPGQSLTLIATANQGSEATYESGFVIDKFPISRPNLTFSTLTVSNMSPEDSSIYLCSVLWYGMGNGYTFGSGTRLTVV.

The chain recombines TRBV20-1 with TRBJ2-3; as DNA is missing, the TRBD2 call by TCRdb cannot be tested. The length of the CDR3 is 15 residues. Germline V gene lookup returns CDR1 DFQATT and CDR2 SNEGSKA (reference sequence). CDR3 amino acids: CTISSGGRHTDTQYF.

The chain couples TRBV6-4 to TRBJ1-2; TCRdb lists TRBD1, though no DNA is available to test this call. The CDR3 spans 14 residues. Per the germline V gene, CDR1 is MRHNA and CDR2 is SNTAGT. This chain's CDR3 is CASSYSGGDYGYTF.

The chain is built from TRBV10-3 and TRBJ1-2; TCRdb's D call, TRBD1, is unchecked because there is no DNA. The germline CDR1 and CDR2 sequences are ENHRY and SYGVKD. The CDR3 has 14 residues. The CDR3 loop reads CATSGTESNYGYTF.

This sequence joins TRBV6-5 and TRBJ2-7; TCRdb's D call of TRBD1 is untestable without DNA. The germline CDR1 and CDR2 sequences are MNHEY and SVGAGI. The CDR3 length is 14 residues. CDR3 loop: CASSYSTAGGGQYF.

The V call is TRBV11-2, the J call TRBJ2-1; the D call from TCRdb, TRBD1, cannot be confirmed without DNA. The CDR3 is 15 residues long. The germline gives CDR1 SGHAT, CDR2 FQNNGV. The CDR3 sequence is CASSLRGMSYNEQFF.

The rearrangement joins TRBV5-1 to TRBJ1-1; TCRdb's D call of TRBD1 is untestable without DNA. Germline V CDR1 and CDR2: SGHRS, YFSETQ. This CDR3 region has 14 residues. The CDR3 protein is CASSLEGRDSEAFF.

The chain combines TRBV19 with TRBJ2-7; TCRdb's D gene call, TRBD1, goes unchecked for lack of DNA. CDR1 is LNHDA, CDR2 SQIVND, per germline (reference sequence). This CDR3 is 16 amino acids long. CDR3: CASSTRDTLRLGEQYF.

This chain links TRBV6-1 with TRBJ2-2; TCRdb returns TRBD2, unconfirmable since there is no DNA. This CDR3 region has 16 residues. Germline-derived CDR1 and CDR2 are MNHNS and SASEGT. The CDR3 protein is CASDSSGGENTGELFF.

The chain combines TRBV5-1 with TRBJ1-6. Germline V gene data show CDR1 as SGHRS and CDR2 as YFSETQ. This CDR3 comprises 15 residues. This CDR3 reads CASSLDSRVGSPLHF.

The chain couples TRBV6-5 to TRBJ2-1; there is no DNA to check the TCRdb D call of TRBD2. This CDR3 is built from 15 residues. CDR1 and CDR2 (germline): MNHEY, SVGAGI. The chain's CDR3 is CASSYGGGARNEQFF.

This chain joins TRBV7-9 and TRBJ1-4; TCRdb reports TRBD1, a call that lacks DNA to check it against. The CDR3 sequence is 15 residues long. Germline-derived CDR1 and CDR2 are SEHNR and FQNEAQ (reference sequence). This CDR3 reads CASSLGAGGEEKLFF.